Sequencing of this TCR beta chain was carried out in a study of identical twins. The CDR3 spans 13 residues. Germline V gives CDR1 MNHNY, CDR2 SVGAGI (reference sequence). V was clipped by 6 bases and J by 5 bases; unmatched bases: 6. One entry per CDR3 protein, called by TCRdb with MiXCR from the 5' RACE reads. The sample lists under 300,000 distinct CDR3 sequences; about an eighth were seen once. This clonotype showed up just a few times. These data also formed part of another study, on yellow fever vaccine responses in identical twins.

The chain employs TRBV6-6 and TRBJ2-5; TRBD1 aligns across 7 bases. The TCR comes from a woman under 30 in good health. The sequenced sample consisted of memory (CD45RO+) T cells sorted from blood. CDR3 sequence (DNA): TGTGCCAGCAGGTTAACAGGGGATGAGACCCAGTACTTC. Encoded protein: CASRLTGDETQYF.